The 3 T cell receptor beta chains listed next were all sequenced from one sample in a study of OX40 agonist ivuxolimab in advanced cancers. Clones were sequenced by immunoSEQ multiplex PCR, and TCRdb holds only the in-frame ones, with some missing. The table includes under 70,000 clones, around 84% detected once. The sample in question was CD4+ or CD8+ T cells sorted from blood, obtained in a trial of the OX40 agonist ivuxolimab. These receptors came from an adult with an advanced solid tumor such as melanoma, head and neck, liver or kidney cancer.

This chain joins TRBV5-1 and TRBJ2-1; tentatively, D is TRBD1 (5 bases). Trimming left V 0 bases short and J 9 bases short, with 16 bases between. The CDR3 covers 15 residues. The germline V gene has CDR1 SGHRS and CDR2 YFSETQ. Written as DNA, the CDR3 is TGCGCCAGCAGCTTGGCTCTACCAAGGGGCGGTGAGCAGTTCTTC. Its protein is CASSLALPRGGEQFF.

This chain joins TRBV25-1 and TRBJ1-2; D not certain. The CDR3 contains 12 residues. Looked up from germline, CDR1 is MGHDK and CDR2 is SYGVNS. Trimming removed 10 bases at V and 4 bases at J, with 13 bases between. CDR3 nucleotides: TGTGCCACCGCGGACGGCCGCTATGGCTACACCTTC. Protein: CATADGRYGYTF.

The chain combines TRBV7-9 with TRBJ1-4; possibly TRBD1 for D (6 bases). Per the germline V gene, CDR1 is SEHNR and CDR2 is FQNEAQ (reference sequence). The CDR3 consists of 15 residues. V dropped 5 bases and J dropped 8 bases, with 18 bases sitting between them. The CDR3 reads CASSRGDTLGEKLFF. The CDR3 DNA reads as TGTGCCAGCAGCCGAGGGGACACACTGGGGGAAAAACTGTTTTTT.